The 7 T cell receptor beta chains in this list originate from one sample, sequenced in a study of T-cell reconstitution after alpha-beta-depleted transplantation in children. Using unique molecular identifiers, the investigators prepared the TCRbeta library. TCRdb reprocessed the PCR reads with MiXCR, giving one entry per CDR3 protein. The sample holds around 370,000 distinct CDR3 sequences, roughly 15% seen once. The sequencing used PBMCs, mostly from graft donor cells, collected 360 days after TCRalphabeta/CD19-depleted stem cell transplant. The receptors originated from a male patient aged 2 to 10 who had a stem cell transplant for acute lymphoblastic leukemia, so the T cells may come from the graft donor.

Many counts were recorded for this clonotype. The gene calls are TRBV20-1 and TRBJ2-7; D is unresolved. The CDR3 is 12 residues long. CDR1 is DFQATT and CDR2 is SNEGSKA in the germline V gene (reference sequence). Trimming took 6 bases from V and 3 from J, leaving 12 bases between them. CDR3 in amino acids: CSAPTAIYEQYF. As DNA, the CDR3 is TGCAGTGCCCCCACCGCCATCTACGAGCAGTACTTC.

The V and J genes are TRBV7-2 and TRBJ2-7, with 9 bases matching TRBD1. The CDR3 loop spans 13 amino acids. Germline CDR1 and CDR2: SGHTA and FQGNSA. Trimming at V came to 3 bases and at J to 6 bases, leaving 3 bases not matched to a gene. In DNA, the CDR3 is TGTGCCAGCAGCTTGTGGGACAGGGTCGAGCAGTACTTC. As protein: CASSLWDRVEQYF.

This clonotype was seen many times. The gene calls are TRBV7-9 and TRBJ1-3, with D perhaps matching TRBD1 (5 bases). The CDR3 has 19 residues. The germline V and J ends were trimmed by 2 bases and 4 bases, with 24 bases remaining between them. CDR1 and CDR2 from the germline V gene are SEHNR and FQNEAQ (reference sequence). The CDR3 reads CASSLKRGGSPLSGNTIYF. The CDR3 nucleotides read TGTGCCAGCAGCTTAAAGAGGGGAGGCTCGCCCCTCTCCGGAAACACCATATATTTT.

CDR3 coding DNA: TGTGCCAGCAGCCGCATCAAGACTAGCGACGAGGAAGAGACCCAGTACTTC. Translated, it gives CASSRIKTSDEEETQYF. The gene calls are TRBV7-8 and TRBJ2-5, with 8 positions matching TRBD2. Germline V lookup: CDR1 SGHVS, CDR2 FQNEAQ. The V segment lost 5 bases and the J segment 3 bases; nucleotides outside the gene matches: 14. CDR3 length: 17 residues. The entire variable domain, with the rest obtained from reference TRBV7-8 and TRBJ2-5, is as follows: GAGVSQSPRYKVAKRGQDVALRCDPISGHVSLFWYQQALGQGPEFLTYFQNEAQLDKSGLPSDRFFAERPEGSVSTLKIQRTQQEDSAVYLCASSRIKTSDEEETQYFGPGTRLLVL.

V and J are TRBV5-1 and TRBJ2-1; the match to TRBD2 covers 8 bases. The germline V gene has CDR1 SGHRS and CDR2 YFSETQ. V trimming: 0 bases; J trimming: 6 bases; junction bases outside the gene matches: 2. The CDR3 is 14 amino acids. The CDR3 region has the DNA TGCGCCAGCAGCTTGGCTAGCGGGCCCAATGAGCAGTTCTTC. Encoded protein: CASSLASGPNEQFF.

A few counts support this clonotype. The rearrangement joins TRBV20-1 to TRBJ2-5, with D possibly TRBD2 on 6 matching bases. Germline V gene sequence: CDR1 DFQATT, CDR2 SNEGSKA (reference sequence). Between the trimmed V and J ends, which lost 2 bases and 1 base, there was a span of 11 bases. The CDR3 is made up of 14 amino acids. The CDR3 region is CSARLAMSQETQYF. CDR3 in DNA: TGCAGTGCTAGACTAGCGATGAGCCAAGAGACCCAGTACTTC.

J is TRBJ2-7 and V is TRBV29-1; D is ambiguous. CDR1 SQVTM and CDR2 ANQGSEA come from the germline V gene. CDR3 length: 13 residues. The V end was cut by 4 bases, the J end by 3 bases, with 13 bases between. In nucleotides, the CDR3 is TGCAGCGTTGCTCCCGAACCCAGCTACGAGCAGTACTTC. Amino acid sequence: CSVAPEPSYEQYF.